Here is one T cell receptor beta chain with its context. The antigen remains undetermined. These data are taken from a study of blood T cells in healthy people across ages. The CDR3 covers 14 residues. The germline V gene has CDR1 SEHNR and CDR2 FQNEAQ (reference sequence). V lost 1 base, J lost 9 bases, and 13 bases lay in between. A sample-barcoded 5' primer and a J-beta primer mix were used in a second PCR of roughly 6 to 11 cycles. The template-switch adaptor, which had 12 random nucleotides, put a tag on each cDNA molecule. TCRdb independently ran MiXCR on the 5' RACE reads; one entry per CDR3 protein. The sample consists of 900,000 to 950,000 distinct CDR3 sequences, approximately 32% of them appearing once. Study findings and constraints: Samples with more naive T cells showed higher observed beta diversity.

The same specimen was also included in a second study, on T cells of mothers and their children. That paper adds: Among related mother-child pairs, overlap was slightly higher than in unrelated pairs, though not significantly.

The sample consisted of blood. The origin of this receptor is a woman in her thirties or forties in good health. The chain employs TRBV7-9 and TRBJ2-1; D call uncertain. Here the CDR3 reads CASSLDLSLGEQFF. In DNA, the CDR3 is TGTGCCAGCAGCTTAGATTTAAGTCTGGGTGAGCAGTTCTTC.